This TCR beta chain was sequenced in a study of T cells in Graves' hyperthyroidism and ophthalmopathy. In its sample, this clonotype was seen many times. Amplified TCR beta CDR3 regions derived from RNA transcripts. The TCR CDR3 first-round RT-PCR relied on the HTBI primer set. TCRdb re-called the multiplex PCR reads through MiXCR, storing one row per CDR3 protein. The sample includes approximately 600,000 distinct CDR3 sequences, about 17% of them seen just once. The V and J ends lost 0 bases and 0 bases respectively, with 9 bases between them. CDR1 and CDR2 from the germline V gene are LGHDT and YNNKEL (reference sequence). The CDR3 length is 16 residues.

What was sequenced was blood. The chain couples TRBV3-1 to TRBJ2-1; D is ambiguous. This clonotype was sampled from a woman aged 30 to 39 with Graves' hyperthyroidism. CDR3 sequence (DNA): TGTGCCAGCAGCCAAGAATGGGATAGCTCCTACAATGAGCAGTTCTTC. It yields the protein CASSQEWDSSYNEQFF.